A selection of T cell receptor beta chains follows, all from one sample in a study of T cells after yellow fever vaccination. TCRdb recomputed calls from the 5' RACE reads with MiXCR, one row per CDR3 protein. The profile shows more than 95,000 distinct CDR3 sequences, nearly 7.5% of them singletons. Sequenced material: CD4+ T cells sorted from PBMCs, taken 10 to 11 days after the first yellow fever vaccination. Receptors originate from a man between 18 and 35 years old who received the YFV17D yellow fever vaccine. CDR3s include the opening cysteine and the closing phenylalanine or tryptophan.

V: TRBV20-1; J: TRBJ1-5; CDR3: CSASQGPGQPQHF
V: TRBV7-3; J: TRBJ2-6; CDR3: CASALAGANVLTF
V: TRBV28; J: TRBJ2-4; CDR3: CASSPWTVAKNIQYF
V: TRBV29-1; J: TRBJ2-5; CDR3: CSVEAFGGGETQYF
V: TRBV5-1; J: TRBJ2-3; CDR3: CASSVTGRGDTQYF
V: TRBV6-5; J: TRBJ1-5; CDR3: CASSYRVSQPQHF
V: TRBV12-3/TRBV12-4; J: TRBJ2-3; CDR3: CASSFSGGAGTDTQYF
V: TRBV20-1; J: TRBJ2-1; CDR3: CSARELRGSYNEQFF
V: TRBV7-9; J: TRBJ2-7; CDR3: CASSLEVAGSYEQYF
V: TRBV7-2; J: TRBJ1-1; CDR3: CASSLVSGTGNTEAFF
V: TRBV18; J: TRBJ2-7; CDR3: CASSPRSGYEQYF
V: TRBV20-1; J: TRBJ1-3; CDR3: CSASRSSGNTIYF
V: TRBV5-1; J: TRBJ2-7; CDR3: CASSFAIPAGDYEQYF
V: TRBV5-1; J: TRBJ1-2; CDR3: CASSRGQGEGYTF
V: TRBV3-1; J: TRBJ2-5; CDR3: CASSFERGGQETQYF
V: TRBV12-3/TRBV12-4; J: TRBJ1-1; CDR3: CASSFYRSEAFF
V: TRBV27; J: TRBJ2-7; CDR3: CASSLGSGAYEQYF
V: TRBV6-5; J: TRBJ2-7; CDR3: CASSYSAREAEQYF
V: TRBV7-3; J: TRBJ2-6; CDR3: CASTLDPVDLRGANVLTF
V: TRBV11-2; J: TRBJ1-2; CDR3: CASSLDPDGTDGGYTF
V: TRBV6-2/TRBV6-3; J: TRBJ1-6; CDR3: CATRDPYVVTPLHF
V: TRBV6-1; J: TRBJ2-1; CDR3: CASRPSGGDEQFF